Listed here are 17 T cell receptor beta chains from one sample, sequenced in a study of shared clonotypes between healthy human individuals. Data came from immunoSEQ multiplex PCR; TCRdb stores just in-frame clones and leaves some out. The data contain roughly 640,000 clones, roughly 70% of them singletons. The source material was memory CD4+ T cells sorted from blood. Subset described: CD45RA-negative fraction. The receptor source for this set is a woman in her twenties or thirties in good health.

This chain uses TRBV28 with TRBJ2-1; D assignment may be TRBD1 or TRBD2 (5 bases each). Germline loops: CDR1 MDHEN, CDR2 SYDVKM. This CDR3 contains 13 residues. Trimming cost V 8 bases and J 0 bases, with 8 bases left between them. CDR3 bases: TGTGCCAGCCGAGGGGCCTCCTACAATGAGCAGTTCTTC. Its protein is CASRGASYNEQFF.

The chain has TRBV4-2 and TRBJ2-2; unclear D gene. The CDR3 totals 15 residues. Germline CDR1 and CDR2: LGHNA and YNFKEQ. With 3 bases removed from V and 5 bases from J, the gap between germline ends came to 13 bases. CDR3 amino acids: CASSHIGRKTGELFF. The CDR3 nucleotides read TGTGCCAGCAGCCATATAGGACGGAAGACCGGGGAGCTGTTTTTT.

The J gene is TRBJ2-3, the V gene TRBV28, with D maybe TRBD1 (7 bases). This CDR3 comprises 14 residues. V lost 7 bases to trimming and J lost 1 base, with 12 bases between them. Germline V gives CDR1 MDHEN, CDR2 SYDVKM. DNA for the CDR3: TGTGCCAGCAATACAGGGGAGGGCACAGATACGCAGTATTTT. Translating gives CASNTGEGTDTQYF. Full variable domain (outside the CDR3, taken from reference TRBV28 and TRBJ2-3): DVKVTQSSRYLVKRTGEKVFLECVQDMDHENMFWYRQDPGLGLRLIYFSYDVKMKEKGDIPEGYSVSREKKERFSLILESASTNQTSMYLCASNTGEGTDTQYFGPGTRLTVL.

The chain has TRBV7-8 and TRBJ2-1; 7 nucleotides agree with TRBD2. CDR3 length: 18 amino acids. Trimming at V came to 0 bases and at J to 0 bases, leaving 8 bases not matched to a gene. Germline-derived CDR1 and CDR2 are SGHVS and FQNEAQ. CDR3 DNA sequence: TGTGCCAGCAGCTTAGCGCACAGAGCGGGGAGCTCCTACAATGAGCAGTTCTTC. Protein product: CASSLAHRAGSSYNEQFF.

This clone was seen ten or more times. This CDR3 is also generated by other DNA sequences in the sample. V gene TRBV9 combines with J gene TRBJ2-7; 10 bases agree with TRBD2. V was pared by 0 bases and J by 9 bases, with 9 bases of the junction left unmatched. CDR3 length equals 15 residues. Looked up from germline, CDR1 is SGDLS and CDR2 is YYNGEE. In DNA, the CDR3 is TGTGCCAGCAGCGTAGATTCGCTAGCGGGAGATGTGCAGTACTTC. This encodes CASSVDSLAGDVQYF.

CDR3 amino acids: CASRRNRGYGYTF. CDR3 in DNA: TGTGCCAGCAGGCGGAATAGGGGCTATGGCTACACCTTC. This chain connects TRBV28 to TRBJ1-2; D may be TRBD1 (5 bases). The CDR3 has 13 residues. V was pared by 6 bases and J by 4 bases, with 12 bases between. The germline gives CDR1 MDHEN, CDR2 SYDVKM.

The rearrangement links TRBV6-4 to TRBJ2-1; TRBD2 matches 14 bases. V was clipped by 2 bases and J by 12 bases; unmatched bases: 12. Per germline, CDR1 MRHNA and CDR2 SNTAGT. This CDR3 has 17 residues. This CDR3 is CASSDPRLAGGPGGQFF. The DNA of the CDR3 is TGTGCCAGCAGTGACCCTAGACTAGCGGGAGGGCCAGGTGGGCAGTTCTTC.

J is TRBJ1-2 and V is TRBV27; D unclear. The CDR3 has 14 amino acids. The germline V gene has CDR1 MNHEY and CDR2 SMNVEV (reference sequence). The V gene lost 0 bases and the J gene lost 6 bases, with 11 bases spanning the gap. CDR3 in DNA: TGTGCCAGCAGTTTATCATGGGGAGAGCATGGCTACACCTTC. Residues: CASSLSWGEHGYTF.

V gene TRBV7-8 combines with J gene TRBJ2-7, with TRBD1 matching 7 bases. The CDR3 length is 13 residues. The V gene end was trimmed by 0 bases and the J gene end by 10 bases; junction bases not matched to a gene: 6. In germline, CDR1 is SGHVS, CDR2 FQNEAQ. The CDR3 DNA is TGTGCCAGCAGCTTAGCTCAGGACAGGCCACAGTACTTC. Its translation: CASSLAQDRPQYF.

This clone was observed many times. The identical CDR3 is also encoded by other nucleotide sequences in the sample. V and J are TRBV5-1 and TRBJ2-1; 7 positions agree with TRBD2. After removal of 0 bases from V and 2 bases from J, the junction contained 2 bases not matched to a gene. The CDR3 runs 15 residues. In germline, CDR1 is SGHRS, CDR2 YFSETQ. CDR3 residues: CASSLASGTYNEQFF. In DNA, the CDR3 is TGCGCCAGCAGCTTGGCCAGCGGGACCTACAATGAGCAGTTCTTC.

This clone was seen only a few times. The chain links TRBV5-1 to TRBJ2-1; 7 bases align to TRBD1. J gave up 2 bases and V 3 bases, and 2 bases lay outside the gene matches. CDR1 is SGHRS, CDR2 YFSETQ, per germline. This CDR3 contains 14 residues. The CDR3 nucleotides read TGCGCCAGCAGCTCTGACAGGGCCTACAATGAGCAGTTCTTC. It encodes CASSSDRAYNEQFF.

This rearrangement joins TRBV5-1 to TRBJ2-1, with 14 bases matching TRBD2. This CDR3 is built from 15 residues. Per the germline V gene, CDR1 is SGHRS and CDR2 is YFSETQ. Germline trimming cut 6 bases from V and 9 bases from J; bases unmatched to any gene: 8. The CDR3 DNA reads TGCGCCAGCAACGAAGGGACTAGCGGGAGTGGTGAGCAGTTCTTC. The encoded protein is CASNEGTSGSGEQFF.

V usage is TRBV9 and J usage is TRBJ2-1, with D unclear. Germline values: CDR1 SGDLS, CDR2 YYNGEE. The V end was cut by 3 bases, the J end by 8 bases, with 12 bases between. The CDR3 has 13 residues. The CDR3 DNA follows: TGTGCCAGCAGCGATCCCCTTGGTGATGAGCAGTTCTTC. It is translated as CASSDPLGDEQFF.

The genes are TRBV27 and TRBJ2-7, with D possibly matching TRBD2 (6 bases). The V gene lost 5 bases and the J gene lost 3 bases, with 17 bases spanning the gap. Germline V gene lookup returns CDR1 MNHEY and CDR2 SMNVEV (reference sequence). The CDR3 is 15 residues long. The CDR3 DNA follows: TGTGCCAGCAGTCTCCGCGGGACGGACCTCTACGAGCAGTACTTC. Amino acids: CASSLRGTDLYEQYF.

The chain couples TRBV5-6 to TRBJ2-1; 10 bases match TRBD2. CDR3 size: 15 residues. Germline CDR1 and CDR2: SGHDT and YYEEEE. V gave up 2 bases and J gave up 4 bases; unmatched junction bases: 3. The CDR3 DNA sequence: TGTGCCAGCAGCTTCTGGACTAGCGGATACAATGAGCAGTTCTTC. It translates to CASSFWTSGYNEQFF.

The CDR3 sequence: CASSSGAGRETQYF. In DNA, the CDR3 is TGTGCCAGCAGCTCGGGGGCAGGCAGGGAGACCCAGTACTTC. The genes are TRBV5-4 and TRBJ2-5; the D call may be TRBD1 or TRBD2 (6 bases each). The CDR3 runs to 14 residues. Germline-derived CDR1 and CDR2 are SGHNT and YYREEE (reference sequence). V lost 3 bases and J lost 5, with 14 bases in between.

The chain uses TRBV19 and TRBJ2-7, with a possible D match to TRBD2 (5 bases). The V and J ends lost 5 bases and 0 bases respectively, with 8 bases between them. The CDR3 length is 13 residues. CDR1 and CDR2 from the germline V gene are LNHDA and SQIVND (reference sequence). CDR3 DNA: TGTGCCAGTAGTCGAGGACTCTCCTACGAGCAGTACTTC. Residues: CASSRGLSYEQYF.